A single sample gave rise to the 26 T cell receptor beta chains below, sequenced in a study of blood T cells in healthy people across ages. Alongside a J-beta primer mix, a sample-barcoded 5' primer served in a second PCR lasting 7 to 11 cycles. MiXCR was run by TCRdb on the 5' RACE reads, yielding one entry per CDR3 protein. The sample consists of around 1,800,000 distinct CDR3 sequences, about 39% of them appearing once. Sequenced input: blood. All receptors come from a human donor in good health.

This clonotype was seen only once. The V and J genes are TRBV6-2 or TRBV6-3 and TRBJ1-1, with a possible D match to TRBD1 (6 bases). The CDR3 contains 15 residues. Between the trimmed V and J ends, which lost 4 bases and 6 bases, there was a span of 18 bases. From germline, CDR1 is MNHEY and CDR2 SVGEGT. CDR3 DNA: TGTGCCAGCAGTTTCCACGTTACAGGGTACCCTGAAGCTTTCTTT. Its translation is CASSFHVTGYPEAFF.

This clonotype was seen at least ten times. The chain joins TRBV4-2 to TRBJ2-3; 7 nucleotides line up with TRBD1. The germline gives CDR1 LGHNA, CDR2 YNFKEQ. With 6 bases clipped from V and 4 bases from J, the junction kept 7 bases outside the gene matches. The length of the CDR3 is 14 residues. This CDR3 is CASRPLGGSDTQYF. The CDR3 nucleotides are TGTGCCAGCAGACCACTAGGGGGCTCAGATACGCAGTATTTT.

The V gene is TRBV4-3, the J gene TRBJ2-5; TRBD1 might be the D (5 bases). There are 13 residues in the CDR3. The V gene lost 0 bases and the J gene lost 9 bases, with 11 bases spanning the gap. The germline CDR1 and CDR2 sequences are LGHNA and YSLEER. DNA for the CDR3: TGCGCCAGCAGCCAAGATATGCAGGGTGCCCAGTACTTC. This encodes CASSQDMQGAQYF.

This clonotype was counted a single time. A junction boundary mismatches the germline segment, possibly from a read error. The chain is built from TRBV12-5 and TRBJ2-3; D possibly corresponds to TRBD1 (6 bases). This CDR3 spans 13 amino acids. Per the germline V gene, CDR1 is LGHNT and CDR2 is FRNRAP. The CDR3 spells CASGLTETGTQYF. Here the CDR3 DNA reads TGTGCTAGTGGTTTGACAGAGACAGGTACGCAGTATTTT.

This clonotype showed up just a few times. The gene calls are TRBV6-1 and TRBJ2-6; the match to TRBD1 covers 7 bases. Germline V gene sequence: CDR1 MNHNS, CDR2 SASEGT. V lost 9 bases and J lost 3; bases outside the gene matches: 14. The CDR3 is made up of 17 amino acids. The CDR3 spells CASSGTAFRVGANVLTF. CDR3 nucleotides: TGTGCCAGTTCCGGGACAGCCTTCAGGGTTGGGGCCAACGTCCTGACTTTC.

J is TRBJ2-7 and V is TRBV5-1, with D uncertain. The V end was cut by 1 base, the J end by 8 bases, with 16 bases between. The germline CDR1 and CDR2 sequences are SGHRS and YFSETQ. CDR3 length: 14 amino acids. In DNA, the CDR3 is TGCGCCAGCAGCTTGAGGGTTTTCTCTGGTCAGCAGTACTTC. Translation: CASSLRVFSGQQYF.

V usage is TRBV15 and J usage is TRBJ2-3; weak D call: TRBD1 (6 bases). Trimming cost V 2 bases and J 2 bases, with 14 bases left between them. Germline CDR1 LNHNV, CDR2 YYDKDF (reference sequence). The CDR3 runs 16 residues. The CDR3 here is CATSRPGQRVTDTQYF. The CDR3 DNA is TGTGCCACCAGCAGACCCGGACAGCGAGTCACAGATACGCAGTATTTT.

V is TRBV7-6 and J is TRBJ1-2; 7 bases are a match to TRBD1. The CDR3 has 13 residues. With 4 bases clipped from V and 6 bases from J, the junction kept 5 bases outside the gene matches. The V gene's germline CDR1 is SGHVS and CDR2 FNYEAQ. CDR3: CASSSGTADGYTF. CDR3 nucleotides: TGTGCCAGCAGCTCGGGGACAGCGGATGGCTACACCTTC.

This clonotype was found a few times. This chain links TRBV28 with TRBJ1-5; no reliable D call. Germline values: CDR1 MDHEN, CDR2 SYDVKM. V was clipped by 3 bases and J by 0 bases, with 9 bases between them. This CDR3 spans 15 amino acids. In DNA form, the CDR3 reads TGTGCCAGCAGTTTTTCAACAGTTAGCAATCAGCCCCAGCATTTT. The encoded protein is CASSFSTVSNQPQHF.

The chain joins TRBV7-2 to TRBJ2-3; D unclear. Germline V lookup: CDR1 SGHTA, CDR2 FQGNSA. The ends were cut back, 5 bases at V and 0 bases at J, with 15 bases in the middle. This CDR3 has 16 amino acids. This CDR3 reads CASSPRTVLSTDTQYF. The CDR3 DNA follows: TGTGCCAGCAGCCCCCGCACCGTACTCAGCACAGATACGCAGTATTTT.

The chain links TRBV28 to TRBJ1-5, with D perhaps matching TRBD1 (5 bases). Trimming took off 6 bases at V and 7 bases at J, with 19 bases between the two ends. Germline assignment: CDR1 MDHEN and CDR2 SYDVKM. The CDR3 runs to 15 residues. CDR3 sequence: CASSRGSGVGQPQHF. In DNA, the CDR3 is TGTGCCAGCAGCCGTGGTTCGGGGGTAGGGCAGCCCCAGCATTTT.

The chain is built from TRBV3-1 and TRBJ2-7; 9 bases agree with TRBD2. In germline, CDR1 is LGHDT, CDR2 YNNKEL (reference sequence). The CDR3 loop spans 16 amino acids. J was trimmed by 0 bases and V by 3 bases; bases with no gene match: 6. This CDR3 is CASSHATSGRSYEQYF. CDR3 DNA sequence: TGTGCCAGCAGCCACGCAACTAGCGGGCGCTCCTACGAGCAGTACTTC.

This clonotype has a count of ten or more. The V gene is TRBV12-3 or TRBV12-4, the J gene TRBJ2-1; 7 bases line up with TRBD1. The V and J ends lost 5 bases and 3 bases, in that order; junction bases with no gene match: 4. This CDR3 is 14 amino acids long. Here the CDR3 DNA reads TGTGCCAGCAGTCTAGACAGGGACTACAATGAGCAGTTCTTC. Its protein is CASSLDRDYNEQFF.

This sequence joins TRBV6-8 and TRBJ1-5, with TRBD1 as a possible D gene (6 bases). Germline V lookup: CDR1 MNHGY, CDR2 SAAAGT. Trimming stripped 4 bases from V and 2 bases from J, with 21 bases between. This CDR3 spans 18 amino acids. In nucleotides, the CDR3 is TGTGCCAGCAGTTCGAAACAGGGCGTAAGGAAAGGCAATCAGCCCCAGCATTTT. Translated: CASSSKQGVRKGNQPQHF.

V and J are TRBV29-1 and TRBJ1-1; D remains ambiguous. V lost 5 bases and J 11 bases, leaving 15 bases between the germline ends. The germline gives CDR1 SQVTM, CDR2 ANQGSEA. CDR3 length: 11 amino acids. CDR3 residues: CSVIITPGAFF. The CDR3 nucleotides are TGCAGCGTTATCATAACCCCGGGGGCTTTCTTT.

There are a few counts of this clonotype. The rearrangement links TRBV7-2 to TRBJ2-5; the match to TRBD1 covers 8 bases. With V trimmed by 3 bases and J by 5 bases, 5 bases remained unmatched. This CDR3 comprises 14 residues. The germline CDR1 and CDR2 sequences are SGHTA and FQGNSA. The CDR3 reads CASSLTGEWETQYF. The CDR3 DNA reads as TGTGCCAGCAGCTTGACAGGGGAGTGGGAGACCCAGTACTTC.

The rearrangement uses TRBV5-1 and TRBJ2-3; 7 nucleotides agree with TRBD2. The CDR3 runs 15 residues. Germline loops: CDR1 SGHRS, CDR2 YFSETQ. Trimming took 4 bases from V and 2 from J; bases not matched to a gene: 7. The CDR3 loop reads CASSPGAGFTDTQYF. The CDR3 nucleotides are TGCGCCAGCAGCCCCGGAGCGGGGTTCACAGATACGCAGTATTTT. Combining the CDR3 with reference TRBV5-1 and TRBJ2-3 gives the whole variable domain KAGVTQTPRYLIKTRGQQVTLSCSPISGHRSVSWYQQTPGQGLQFLFEYFSETQRNKGNFPGRFSGRQFSNSRSEMNVSTLELGDSALYLCASSPGAGFTDTQYFGPGTRLTVL.

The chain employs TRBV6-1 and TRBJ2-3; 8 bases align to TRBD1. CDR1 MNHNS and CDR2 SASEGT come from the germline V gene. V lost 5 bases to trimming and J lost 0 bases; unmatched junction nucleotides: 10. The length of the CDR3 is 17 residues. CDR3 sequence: CASSITGTGDSTDTQYF. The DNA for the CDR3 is TGTGCCAGCAGTATAACCGGGACAGGAGACAGCACAGATACGCAGTATTTT.

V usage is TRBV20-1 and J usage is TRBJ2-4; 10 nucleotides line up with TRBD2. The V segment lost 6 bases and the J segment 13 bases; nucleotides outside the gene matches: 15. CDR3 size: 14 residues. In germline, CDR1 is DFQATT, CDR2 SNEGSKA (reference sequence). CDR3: CSATPLAGAGEQYF. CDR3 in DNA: TGCAGTGCCACCCCCCTAGCGGGGGCGGGGGAGCAGTACTTC.

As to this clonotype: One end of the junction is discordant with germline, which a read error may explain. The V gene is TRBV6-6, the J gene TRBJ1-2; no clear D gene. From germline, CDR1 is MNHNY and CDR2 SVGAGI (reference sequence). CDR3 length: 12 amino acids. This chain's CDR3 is CVSSYLRYGYTF. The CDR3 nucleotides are TGTGTCAGCAGTTACTTGAGATATGGCTACACCTTC.

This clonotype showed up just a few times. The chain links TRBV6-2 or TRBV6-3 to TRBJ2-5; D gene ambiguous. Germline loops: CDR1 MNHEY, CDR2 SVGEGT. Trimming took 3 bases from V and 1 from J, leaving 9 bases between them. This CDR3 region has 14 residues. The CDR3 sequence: CASSYGAAQETQYF. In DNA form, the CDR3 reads TGTGCCAGCAGTTATGGTGCCGCCCAAGAGACCCAGTACTTC.

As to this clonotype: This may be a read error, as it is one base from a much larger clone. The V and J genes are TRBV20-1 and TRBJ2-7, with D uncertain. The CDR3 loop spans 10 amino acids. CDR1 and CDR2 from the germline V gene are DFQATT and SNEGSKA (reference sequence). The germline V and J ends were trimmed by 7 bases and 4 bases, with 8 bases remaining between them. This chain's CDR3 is CSVVPYEQYF. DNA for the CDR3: TGCAGTGTTGTCCCTTACGAGCAGTACTTC.

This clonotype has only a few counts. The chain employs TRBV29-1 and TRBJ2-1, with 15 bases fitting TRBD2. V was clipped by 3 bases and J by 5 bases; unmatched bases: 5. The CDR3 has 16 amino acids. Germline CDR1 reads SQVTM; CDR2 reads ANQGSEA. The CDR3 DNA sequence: TGCAGCGTTGATGGGACTAGCGGGGGGTCAGACAATGAGCAGTTCTTC. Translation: CSVDGTSGGSDNEQFF.

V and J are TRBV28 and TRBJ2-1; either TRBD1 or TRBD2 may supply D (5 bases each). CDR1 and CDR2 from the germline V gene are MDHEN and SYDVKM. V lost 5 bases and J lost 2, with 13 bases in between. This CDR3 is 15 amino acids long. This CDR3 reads CASSPGTTPYNEQFF. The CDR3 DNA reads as TGTGCCAGCAGTCCCGGGACGACTCCCTACAATGAGCAGTTCTTC.

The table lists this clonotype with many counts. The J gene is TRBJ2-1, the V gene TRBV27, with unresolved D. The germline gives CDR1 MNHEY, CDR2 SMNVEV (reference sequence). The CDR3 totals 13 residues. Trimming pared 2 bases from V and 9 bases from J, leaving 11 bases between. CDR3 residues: CASSLTAWAEQFF. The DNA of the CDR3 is TGTGCCAGCAGTTTAACCGCCTGGGCTGAGCAGTTCTTC.

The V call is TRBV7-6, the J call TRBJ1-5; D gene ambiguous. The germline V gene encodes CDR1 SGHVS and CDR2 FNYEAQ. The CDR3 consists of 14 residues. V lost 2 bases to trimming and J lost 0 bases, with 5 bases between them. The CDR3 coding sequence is TGTGCCAGCAGCTTACATCCTAGCAATCAGCCCCAGCATTTT. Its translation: CASSLHPSNQPQHF.